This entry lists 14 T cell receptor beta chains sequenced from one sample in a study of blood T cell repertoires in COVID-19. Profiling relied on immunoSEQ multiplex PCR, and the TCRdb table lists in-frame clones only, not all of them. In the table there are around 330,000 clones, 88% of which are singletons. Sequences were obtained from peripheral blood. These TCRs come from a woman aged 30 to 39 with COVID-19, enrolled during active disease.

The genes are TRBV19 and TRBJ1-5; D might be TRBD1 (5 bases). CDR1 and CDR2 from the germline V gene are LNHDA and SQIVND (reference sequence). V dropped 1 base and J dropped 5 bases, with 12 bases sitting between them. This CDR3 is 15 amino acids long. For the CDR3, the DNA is TGTGCCAGTAGTATAGGGGGGGAAAGCGATCAGCCCCAGCATTTT. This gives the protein CASSIGGESDQPQHF.

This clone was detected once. CDR3 in DNA: TGTGCCAGCAGTGACCCAACAGGGGCAGGGGCCAACGTCCTGACTTTC. Its translation: CASSDPTGAGANVLTF. V is TRBV25-1 and J is TRBJ2-6; 7 positions agree with TRBD1. The trim removed 3 bases at V and 4 bases at J, leaving 6 bases unmatched. Looked up from germline, CDR1 is MGHDK and CDR2 is SYGVNS. This CDR3 has 16 residues.

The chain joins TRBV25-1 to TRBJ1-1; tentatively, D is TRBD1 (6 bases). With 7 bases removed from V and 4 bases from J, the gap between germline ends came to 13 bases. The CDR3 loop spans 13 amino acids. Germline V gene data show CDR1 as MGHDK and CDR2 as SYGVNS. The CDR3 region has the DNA TGTGCCAGCAATGGGCCAGGGGCCACTGAAGCTTTCTTT. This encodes CASNGPGATEAFF.

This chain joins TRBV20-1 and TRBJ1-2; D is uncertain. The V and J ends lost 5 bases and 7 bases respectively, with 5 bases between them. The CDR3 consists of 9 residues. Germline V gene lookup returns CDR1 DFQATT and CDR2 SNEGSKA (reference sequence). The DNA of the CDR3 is TGCAGTGCTCCGGGTGGCTACACCTTC. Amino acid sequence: CSAPGGYTF.

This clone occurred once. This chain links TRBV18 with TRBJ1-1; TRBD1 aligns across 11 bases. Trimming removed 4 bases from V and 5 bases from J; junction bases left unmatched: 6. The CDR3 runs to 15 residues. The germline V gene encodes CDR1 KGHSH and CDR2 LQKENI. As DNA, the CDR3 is TGTGCCAGCTCACTGGACGGACAGGGGGCTACTGAAGCTTTCTTT. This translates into CASSLDGQGATEAFF.

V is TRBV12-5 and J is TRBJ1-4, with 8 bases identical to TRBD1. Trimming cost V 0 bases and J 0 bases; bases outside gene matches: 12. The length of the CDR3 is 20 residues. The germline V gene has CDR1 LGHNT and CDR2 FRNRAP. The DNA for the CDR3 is TGTGCTAGTGGTTTGGTAATAGGGACAGGCGATATGTCAACTAATGAAAAACTGTTTTTT. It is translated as CASGLVIGTGDMSTNEKLFF. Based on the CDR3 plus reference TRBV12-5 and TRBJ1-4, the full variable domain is DARVTQTPRHKVTEMGQEVTMRCQPILGHNTVFWYRQTMMQGLELLAYFRNRAPLDDSGMPKDRFSAEMPDATLATLKIQPSEPRDSAVYFCASGLVIGTGDMSTNEKLFFGSGTQLSVL.

The chain's CDR3 is CASSLPREDNEQFF. The CDR3 DNA follows: TGTGCCAGCAGTCTTCCCAGGGAGGACAATGAGCAGTTCTTC. The chain employs TRBV28 and TRBJ2-1, with a tentative D call TRBD2 (6 bases). The germline V gene encodes CDR1 MDHEN and CDR2 SYDVKM. This CDR3 comprises 14 residues. V lost 5 bases and J lost 5, with 13 bases in between.

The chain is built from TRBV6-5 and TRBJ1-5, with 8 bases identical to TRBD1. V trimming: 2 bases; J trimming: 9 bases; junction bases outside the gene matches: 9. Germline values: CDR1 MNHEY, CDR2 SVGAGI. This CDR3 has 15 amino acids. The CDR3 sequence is CASSYRRDRGPPQHF. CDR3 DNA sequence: TGTGCCAGCAGTTACCGACGAGACAGGGGACCGCCCCAGCATTTT.

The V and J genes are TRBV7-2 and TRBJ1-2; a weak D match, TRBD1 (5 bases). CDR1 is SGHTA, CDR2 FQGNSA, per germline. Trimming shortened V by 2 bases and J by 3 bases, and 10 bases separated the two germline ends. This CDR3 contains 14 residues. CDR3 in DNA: TGTGCCAGCAGCTTAAATTCGGGGGACTATGGCTACACCTTC. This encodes CASSLNSGDYGYTF. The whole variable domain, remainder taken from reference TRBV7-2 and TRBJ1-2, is GAGVSQSPSNKVTEKGKDVELRCDPISGHTALYWYRQSLGQGLEFLIYFQGNSAPDKSGLPSDRFSAERTGGSVSTLTIQRTQQEDSAVYLCASSLNSGDYGYTFGSGTRLTVV.

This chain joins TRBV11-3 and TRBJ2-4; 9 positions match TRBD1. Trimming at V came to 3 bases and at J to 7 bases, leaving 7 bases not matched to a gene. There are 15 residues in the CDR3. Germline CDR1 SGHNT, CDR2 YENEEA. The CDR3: CASSFPGQGQNIQYF. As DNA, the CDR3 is TGTGCCAGCAGCTTTCCCGGACAGGGGCAGAACATTCAGTACTTC.

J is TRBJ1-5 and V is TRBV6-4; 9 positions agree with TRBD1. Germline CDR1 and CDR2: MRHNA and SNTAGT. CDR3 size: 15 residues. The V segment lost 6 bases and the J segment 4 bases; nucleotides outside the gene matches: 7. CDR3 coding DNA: TGTGCCAGCAGGGACCGGGACAGGGCGAATCAGCCCCAGCATTTT. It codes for CASRDRDRANQPQHF.

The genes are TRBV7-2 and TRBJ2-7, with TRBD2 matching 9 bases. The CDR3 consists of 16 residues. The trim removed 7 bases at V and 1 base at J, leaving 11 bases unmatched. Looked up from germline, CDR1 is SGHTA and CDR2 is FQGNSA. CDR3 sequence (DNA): TGTGCCAGCACCCCCCGCGGGGGGGGATTGTCCTACGAGCAGTACTTC. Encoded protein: CASTPRGGGLSYEQYF. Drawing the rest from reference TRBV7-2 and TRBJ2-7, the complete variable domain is GAGVSQSPSNKVTEKGKDVELRCDPISGHTALYWYRQSLGQGLEFLIYFQGNSAPDKSGLPSDRFSAERTGGSVSTLTIQRTQQEDSAVYLCASTPRGGGLSYEQYFGPGTRLTVT.

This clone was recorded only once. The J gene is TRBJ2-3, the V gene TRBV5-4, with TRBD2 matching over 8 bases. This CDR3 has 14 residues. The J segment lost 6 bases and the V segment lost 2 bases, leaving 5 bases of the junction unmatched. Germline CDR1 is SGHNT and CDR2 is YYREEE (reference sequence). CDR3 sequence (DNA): TGTGCCAGCAGCTTACGGGGGGGCGCGGATACGCAGTATTTT. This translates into CASSLRGGADTQYF.

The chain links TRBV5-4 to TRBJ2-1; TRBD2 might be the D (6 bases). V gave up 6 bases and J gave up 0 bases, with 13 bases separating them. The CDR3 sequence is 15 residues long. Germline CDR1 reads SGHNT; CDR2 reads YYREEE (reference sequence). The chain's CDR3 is CASKIGGVSYNEQFF. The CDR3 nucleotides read TGTGCCAGCAAAATTGGCGGGGTCTCCTACAATGAGCAGTTCTTC.